What follows are 12 T cell receptor beta chains derived from one specimen sequenced in a study of shared clonotypes between healthy human individuals. Here immunoSEQ multiplex PCR was the method, and the copy in TCRdb shows in-frame clones only, minus some. This table holds 2 million to 2.5 million clones, roughly 95% found once. Material for sequencing was naive CD4+ T cells sorted from blood. Subset described: CD45RA+ positively selected. These receptors came from a man aged 18 to 35 in good health.

This clone has only one observation. The CDR3 loop reads CASKSVGGALHF. Here the CDR3 DNA reads TGTGCCAGCAAATCGGTAGGGGGGGCCCTCCACTTT. This chain connects TRBV6-5 to TRBJ1-6, with a tentative D call TRBD1 (6 bases). Germline CDR1 reads MNHEY; CDR2 reads SVGAGI. V lost 7 bases and J 14 bases, leaving 15 bases between the germline ends. The CDR3 runs 12 residues.

The genes are TRBV9 and TRBJ1-2, with 9 bases matching TRBD1. The CDR3 is 14 residues long. V lost 6 bases to trimming and J lost 1 base; unmatched junction nucleotides: 4. CDR1 is SGDLS and CDR2 is YYNGEE in the germline V gene. The CDR3 coding sequence is TGTGCCAGCACTCGACAGGGGGGTAACTATGGCTACACCTTC. The encoded protein is CASTRQGGNYGYTF.

Only one count was recorded for this clone. The gene calls are TRBV5-1 and TRBJ2-5; 13 bases match TRBD2. V was pared by 4 bases and J by 2 bases, with 8 bases of the junction left unmatched. Germline lookup yields CDR1 SGHRS and CDR2 YFSETQ. The CDR3 sequence is 17 residues long. This chain's CDR3 is CASSPLGLAGIQETQYF. The CDR3 nucleotides are TGCGCCAGCAGCCCCCTGGGACTAGCGGGGATACAAGAGACCCAGTACTTC.

The V and J genes are TRBV11-3 and TRBJ2-5; 10 positions agree with TRBD2. The CDR3 sequence is 15 residues long. Germline-derived CDR1 and CDR2 are SGHNT and YENEEA. V lost 3 bases, J lost 5 bases, and 6 bases stayed unmatched. The CDR3 DNA reads as TGTGCCAGCAGCTTCAGCGGGGGGGCCGGTGAGACCCAGTACTTC. Translated, it gives CASSFSGGAGETQYF.

The V call is TRBV6-5, the J call TRBJ1-6; a weak D match, TRBD1 (6 bases). Germline CDR1 and CDR2: MNHEY and SVGAGI. This CDR3 region has 14 residues. The V end lost 9 bases, the J end lost 4 bases, and 13 bases lay between the germline ends. The CDR3 sequence: CASRDRLYNSPLHF. The CDR3 nucleotides read TGTGCCAGTAGAGACAGGCTGTATAATTCACCCCTCCACTTT.

This chain uses TRBV7-2 with TRBJ1-2; TRBD1 is a possible D gene (5 bases). Looked up from germline, CDR1 is SGHTA and CDR2 is FQGNSA. V gave up 1 base and J gave up 2 bases, with 11 bases separating them. The CDR3 is 15 residues long. CDR3 DNA: TGTGCCAGCAGCTTAGACCGGGGGGTGAACTATGGCTACACCTTC. As protein: CASSLDRGVNYGYTF.

V and J are TRBV12-5 and TRBJ2-2; tentatively, D is TRBD1 (6 bases). The CDR3 extends over 13 amino acids. CDR1 is LGHNT, CDR2 FRNRAP, per germline. The ends were cut back, 4 bases at V and 4 bases at J, with 7 bases in the middle. DNA for the CDR3: TGTGCTAGTGGTTGGACAGCCACCGGGGAGCTGTTTTTT. This gives the protein CASGWTATGELFF. The full variable domain, rest sourced from reference TRBV12-5 and TRBJ2-2, is DARVTQTPRHKVTEMGQEVTMRCQPILGHNTVFWYRQTMMQGLELLAYFRNRAPLDDSGMPKDRFSAEMPDATLATLKIQPSEPRDSAVYFCASGWTATGELFFGEGSRLTVL.

The chain joins TRBV4-1 to TRBJ1-2, with 8 positions matching TRBD1. The J segment lost 4 bases and the V segment lost 0 bases, leaving 10 bases of the junction unmatched. The CDR3 totals 17 residues. Germline V lookup: CDR1 MGHRA, CDR2 YSYEKL. Written as DNA, the CDR3 is TGCGCCAGCAGCCAAGATCGGCCCCGACAGGGGCTCTATGGCTACACCTTC. This gives the protein CASSQDRPRQGLYGYTF.

This clone was observed once. This chain uses TRBV6-6 with TRBJ2-1; TRBD1 or TRBD2 may be the D gene (5 bases each). CDR3 size: 15 residues. The ends were cut back, 0 bases at V and 5 bases at J, with 11 bases in the middle. Per the germline V gene, CDR1 is MNHNY and CDR2 is SVGAGI (reference sequence). In DNA form, the CDR3 reads TGTGCCAGCAGTTACTCGAGGGACCAAAACAATGAGCAGTTCTTC. Translation gives CASSYSRDQNNEQFF.

This clone showed up just once. The V gene is TRBV4-1, the J gene TRBJ1-2; 9 nucleotides align to TRBD1. J gave up 4 bases and V 2 bases, and 8 bases lay outside the gene matches. Germline V gives CDR1 MGHRA, CDR2 YSYEKL. CDR3 length: 16 residues. The CDR3 nucleotides read TGCGCCAGCAGCCAACCTACGCGACAGGGGGGCTATGGCTACACCTTC. This codes for CASSQPTRQGGYGYTF.

V and J are TRBV27 and TRBJ2-5, with 10 positions matching TRBD2. Germline V CDR1 and CDR2: MNHEY, SMNVEV (reference sequence). J was trimmed by 4 bases and V by 4 bases; bases with no gene match: 6. The CDR3 runs 15 residues. CDR3 coding DNA: TGTGCCAGCAGTTCCCGGCTAGCGGGAGCAGAGACCCAGTACTTC. It translates to CASSSRLAGAETQYF.

V usage is TRBV5-1 and J usage is TRBJ1-3; D remains unclear. The CDR3 is 15 amino acids. CDR1 and CDR2 (germline): SGHRS, YFSETQ. Trimming removed 0 bases at V and 0 bases at J, with 7 bases between. The CDR3 DNA reads as TGCGCCAGCAGCTTGGCCCTCCGCTCTGGAAACACCATATATTTT. This codes for CASSLALRSGNTIYF.